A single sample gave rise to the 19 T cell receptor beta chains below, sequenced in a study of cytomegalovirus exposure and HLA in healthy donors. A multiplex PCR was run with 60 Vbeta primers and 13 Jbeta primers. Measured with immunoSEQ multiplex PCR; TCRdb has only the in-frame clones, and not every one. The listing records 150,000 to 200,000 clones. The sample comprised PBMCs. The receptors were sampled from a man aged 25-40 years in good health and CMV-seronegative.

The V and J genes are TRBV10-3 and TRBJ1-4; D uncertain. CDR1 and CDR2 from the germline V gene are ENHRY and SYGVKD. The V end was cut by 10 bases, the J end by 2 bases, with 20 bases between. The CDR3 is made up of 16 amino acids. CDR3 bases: TGTGCCAACCAGTCGGCAGAGTGGAGTACTAATGAAAAACTGTTTTTT. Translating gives CANQSAEWSTNEKLFF.

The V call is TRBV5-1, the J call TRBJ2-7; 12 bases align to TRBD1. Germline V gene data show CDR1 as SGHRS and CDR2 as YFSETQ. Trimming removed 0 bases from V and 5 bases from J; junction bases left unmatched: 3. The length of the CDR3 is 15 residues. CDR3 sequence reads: CASSLGGTGGHEQYF. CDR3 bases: TGCGCCAGCAGCTTGGGCGGGACAGGGGGCCACGAGCAGTACTTC.

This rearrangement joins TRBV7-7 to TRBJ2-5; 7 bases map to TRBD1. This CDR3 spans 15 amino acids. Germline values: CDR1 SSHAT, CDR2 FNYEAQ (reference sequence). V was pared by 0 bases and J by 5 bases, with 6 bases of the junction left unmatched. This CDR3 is CASSLARTGGETQYF. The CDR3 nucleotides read TGTGCCAGCAGCTTAGCCAGGACAGGCGGTGAGACCCAGTACTTC.

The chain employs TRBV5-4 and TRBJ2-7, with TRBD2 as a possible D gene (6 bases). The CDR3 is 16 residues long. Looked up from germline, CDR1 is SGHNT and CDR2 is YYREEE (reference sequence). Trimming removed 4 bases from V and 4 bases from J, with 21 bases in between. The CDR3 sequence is CASSPEGPRAQYEQYF. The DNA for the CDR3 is TGTGCCAGCAGCCCGGAGGGACCTCGGGCGCAGTACGAGCAGTACTTC.

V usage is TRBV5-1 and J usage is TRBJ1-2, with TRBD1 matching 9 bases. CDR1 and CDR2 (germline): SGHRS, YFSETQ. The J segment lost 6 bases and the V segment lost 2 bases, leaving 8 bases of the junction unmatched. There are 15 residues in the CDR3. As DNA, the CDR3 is TGCGCCAGCAGCTTCTTGACAGGGGGGGACAATGGCTACACCTTC. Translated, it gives CASSFLTGGDNGYTF.

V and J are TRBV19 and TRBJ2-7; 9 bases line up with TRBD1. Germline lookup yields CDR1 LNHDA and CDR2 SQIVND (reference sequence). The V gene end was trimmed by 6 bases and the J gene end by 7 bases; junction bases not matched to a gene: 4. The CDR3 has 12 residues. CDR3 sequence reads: CASRQGAKEQYF. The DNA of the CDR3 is TGTGCCAGTAGACAGGGGGCTAAGGAGCAGTACTTC.

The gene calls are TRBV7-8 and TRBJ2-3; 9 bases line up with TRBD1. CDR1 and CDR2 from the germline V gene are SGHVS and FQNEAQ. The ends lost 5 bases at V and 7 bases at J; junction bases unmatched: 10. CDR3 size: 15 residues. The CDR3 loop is CASSPIDRGGNTQYF. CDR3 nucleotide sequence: TGTGCCAGCAGCCCTATCGACAGGGGGGGGAATACGCAGTATTTT.

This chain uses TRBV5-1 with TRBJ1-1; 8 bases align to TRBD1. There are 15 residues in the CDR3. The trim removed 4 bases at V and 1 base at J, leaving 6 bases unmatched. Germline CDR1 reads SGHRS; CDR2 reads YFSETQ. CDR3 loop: CASSRDGTGNTEAFF. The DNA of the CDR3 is TGCGCCAGCAGCAGGGACGGGACAGGGAACACTGAAGCTTTCTTT.

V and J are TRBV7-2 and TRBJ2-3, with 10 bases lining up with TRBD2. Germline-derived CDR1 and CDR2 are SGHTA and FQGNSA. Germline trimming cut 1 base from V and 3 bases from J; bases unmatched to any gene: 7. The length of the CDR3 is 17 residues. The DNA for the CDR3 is TGTGCCAGCAGCTTAGGGGCTAGCGGGAGTTTGACAGATACGCAGTATTTT. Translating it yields CASSLGASGSLTDTQYF.

The CDR3 nucleotides read TGTGCCAGCAGCTTAGGGATGGGGCTCTCCTACGAGCAGTACTTC. Protein sequence: CASSLGMGLSYEQYF. V gene TRBV7-9 combines with J gene TRBJ2-7, with D possibly being TRBD1 (5 bases). Germline CDR1 SEHNR, CDR2 FQNEAQ (reference sequence). With 1 base removed from V and 0 bases from J, the gap between germline ends came to 10 bases. This CDR3 is built from 15 residues.

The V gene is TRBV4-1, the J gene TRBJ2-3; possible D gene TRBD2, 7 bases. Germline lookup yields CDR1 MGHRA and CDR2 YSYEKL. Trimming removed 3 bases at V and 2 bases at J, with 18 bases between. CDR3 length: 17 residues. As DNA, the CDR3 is TGCGCCAGCAGCCAGGGGGGGCTAGTGATCACCACAGATACGCAGTATTTT. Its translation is CASSQGGLVITTDTQYF.

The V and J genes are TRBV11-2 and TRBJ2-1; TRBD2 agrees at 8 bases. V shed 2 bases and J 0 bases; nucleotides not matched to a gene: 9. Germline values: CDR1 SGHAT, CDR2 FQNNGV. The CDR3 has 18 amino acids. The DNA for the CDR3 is TGTGCCAGCAGCTTATCACTCGCGGGAGGTCGCTCCTACAATGAGCAGTTCTTC. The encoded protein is CASSLSLAGGRSYNEQFF.

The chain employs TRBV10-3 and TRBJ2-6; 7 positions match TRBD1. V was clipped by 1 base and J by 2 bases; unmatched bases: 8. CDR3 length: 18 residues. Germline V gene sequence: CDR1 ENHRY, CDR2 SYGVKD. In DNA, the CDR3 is TGTGCCATCAGTGAGTTAAGGGGGCATATGGCTGGGGCCAACGTCCTGACTTTC. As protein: CAISELRGHMAGANVLTF.

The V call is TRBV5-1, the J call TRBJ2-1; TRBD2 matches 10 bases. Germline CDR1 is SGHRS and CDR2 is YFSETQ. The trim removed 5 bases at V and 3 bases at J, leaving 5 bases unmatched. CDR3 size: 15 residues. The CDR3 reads CASSLRLAGYNEQFF. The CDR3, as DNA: TGCGCCAGCAGTTTAAGACTAGCGGGCTACAATGAGCAGTTCTTC.

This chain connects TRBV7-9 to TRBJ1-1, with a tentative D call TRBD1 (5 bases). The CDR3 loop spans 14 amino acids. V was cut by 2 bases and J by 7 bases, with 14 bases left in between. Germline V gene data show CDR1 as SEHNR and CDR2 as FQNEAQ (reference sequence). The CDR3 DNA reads TGTGCCAGCAGCTTACGGCAGGGATCGGATGAAGCTTTCTTT. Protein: CASSLRQGSDEAFF.

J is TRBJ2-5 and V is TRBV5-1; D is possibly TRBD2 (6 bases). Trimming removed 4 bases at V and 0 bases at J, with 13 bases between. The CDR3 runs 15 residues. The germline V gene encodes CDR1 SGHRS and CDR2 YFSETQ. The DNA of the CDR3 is TGCGCCAGCAGCATTAGCGGAAGGTACCAAGAGACCCAGTACTTC. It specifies CASSISGRYQETQYF.

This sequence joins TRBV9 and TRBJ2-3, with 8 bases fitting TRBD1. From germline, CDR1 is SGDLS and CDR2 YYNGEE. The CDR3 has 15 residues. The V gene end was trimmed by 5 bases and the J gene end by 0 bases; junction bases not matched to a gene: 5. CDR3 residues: CASRRTGSSTDTQYF. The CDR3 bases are TGTGCCAGCAGACGGACAGGGAGTAGCACAGATACGCAGTATTTT.

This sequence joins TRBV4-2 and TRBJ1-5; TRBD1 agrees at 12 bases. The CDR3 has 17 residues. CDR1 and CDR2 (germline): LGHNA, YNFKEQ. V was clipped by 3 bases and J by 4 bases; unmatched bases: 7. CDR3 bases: TGTGCCAGCAGCCAGGGGGACAGGGGGCCCTTTAATCAGCCCCAGCATTTT. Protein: CASSQGDRGPFNQPQHF.

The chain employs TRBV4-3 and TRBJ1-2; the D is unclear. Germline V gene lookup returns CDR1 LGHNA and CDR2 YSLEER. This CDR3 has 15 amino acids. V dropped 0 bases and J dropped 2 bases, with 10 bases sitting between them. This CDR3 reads CASSQDPRVNYGYTF. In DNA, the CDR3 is TGCGCCAGCAGCCAAGATCCCCGAGTGAACTATGGCTACACCTTC.